This TCR beta chain emerged from a study of monozygotic twins with inflammatory bowel disease. General study results and limits: Other individuals had fewer clonotypes in common with IBD patients than with healthy twins, especially with disease activity.

In regard to this clonotype: As yet, its antigen is unknown.

TCRdb re-called the 5' RACE reads, yielding one record per CDR3 amino acid sequence without DNA. The repertoire table contains about 210,000 distinct CDR3 sequences. CDR3 length: 15 residues. Germline-derived CDR1 and CDR2 are SGHTA and FQGNSA. Sequenced input: blood. This TCR was sampled from a human donor with ulcerative colitis or Crohn's disease, or a healthy co-twin of an affected twin (not recorded which). This chain uses TRBV7-2 with TRBJ2-7; TCRdb designates TRBD1, a call that cannot be tested without DNA. CDR3 protein: CASSLVRGASYEQYF. The whole variable domain, remainder taken from reference TRBV7-2 and TRBJ2-7, is GAGVSQSPSNKVTEKGKDVELRCDPISGHTALYWYRQSLGQGLEFLIYFQGNSAPDKSGLPSDRFSAERTGGSVSTLTIQRTQQEDSAVYLCASSLVRGASYEQYFGPGTRLTVT.